This TCR beta chain was identified during a study of blood T cell repertoires in COVID-19 (dated by TCRdb to about 2020). Regarding the complete study: Samples from collaborators originated in the United States, Italy and Spain and spanned both the acute and convalescent phases of COVID-19. The prospective study material was composed of cDNA or gDNA derived from T cells, B-cell-depleted T cells, or PBMCs. Subjects who had been exposed to COVID-19, were actively infected with it, or had recovered from it provided the deeply sampled blood TCRbeta repertoires that made up the dataset. The repertoires were released in a freely available public database intended as a resource for research on the immune response to SARS-CoV-2. The samples were drawn from the first 160 participants of the ongoing ImmuneRACE study and from more than 1,000 subjects provided by 6 global collaborators. The sample metadata nearly always contained a de-identified subject ID, COVID-19 status, age in years and sex. Where available, HLA class I and class II types were taken from metadata supplied by the sample provider and were not determined by assay-based typing. Findings and caveats that apply to the study as a whole: Clinical and demographic metadata were provided uncurated, with the amount varying by source and participant.

TCRbeta CDR3 regions were amplified from genomic DNA using the immunoSEQ Assay, a bias-controlled multiplex PCR. The paper's processing steps were these. The number of nucleated cells in each sample was estimated from the amplification of reference gene primers within the assay. To quantify the absolute abundance of each unique TCRbeta CDR3 rearrangement, sequence reads were collapsed and filtered. For each sample, productive Simpson clonality was calculated as the square root of Simpson's diversity index over productive rearrangements. Held by TCRdb, this immuneACCESS table contains in-frame sequences only and omits some clones. Under half of the omission traces to an unresolved V gene where checked; the cause of the rest is unknown. V and J calls and clone size come straight from that table; D and trimming were deduced from the DNA. For this sample the table gives roughly 160,000 clones, of which roughly 88% were detected only once. The biggest ten clones account for around 13% of the sample.

Compared with germline, V lacks 1 base and J lacks 4 bases; bases without a gene match: 9. Inclusive of the bounding cysteine and phenylalanine, the CDR3 is 18 residues long. The only DNA kept is the CDR3, 54 bases in frame from the first base. The germline V gene provides CDR1 SGHRS and CDR2 YFSETQ. This clone was seen a handful of times. The antigen it recognizes is unknown. The record has no base qualities; no much larger clone is one base away. Participants in the prospective study were aged 18 to 89 years, lived in about two dozen United States geographic areas, and enrolled through a virtual design. In the prospective study, participants were assigned to cohorts based on the clinical history participants reported in a screening survey and a study questionnaire. Recovered participants in ImmuneRACE Cohort 3 were defined as having two consecutive negative NP/OP PCR tests, clearance from a healthcare professional, or resolution of symptoms. In the prospective study, mobile phlebotomists collected whole blood, serum and a nasopharyngeal or oropharyngeal swab from each participant. Participants in the prospective study had the option to provide additional blood draws and questionnaires over an approximately 2-month period. Blood samples from the prospective study were shipped frozen or at room temperature prior to DNA extraction.

The TCR comes from a woman in her sixties who had recovered from COVID-19. Recombination linked TRBV5-1 to TRBJ2-2; 11 nucleotides in the junction match TRBD1. Sequencing was done on a sample of PBMCs or T cells enriched from blood (not recorded which). This receptor carries the CDR3 CASSLIGQGAVSTGELFF. The DNA sequence reads TGCGCCAGCAGCTTGATTGGACAGGGGGCCGTTAGCACCGGGGAGCTGTTTTTT.